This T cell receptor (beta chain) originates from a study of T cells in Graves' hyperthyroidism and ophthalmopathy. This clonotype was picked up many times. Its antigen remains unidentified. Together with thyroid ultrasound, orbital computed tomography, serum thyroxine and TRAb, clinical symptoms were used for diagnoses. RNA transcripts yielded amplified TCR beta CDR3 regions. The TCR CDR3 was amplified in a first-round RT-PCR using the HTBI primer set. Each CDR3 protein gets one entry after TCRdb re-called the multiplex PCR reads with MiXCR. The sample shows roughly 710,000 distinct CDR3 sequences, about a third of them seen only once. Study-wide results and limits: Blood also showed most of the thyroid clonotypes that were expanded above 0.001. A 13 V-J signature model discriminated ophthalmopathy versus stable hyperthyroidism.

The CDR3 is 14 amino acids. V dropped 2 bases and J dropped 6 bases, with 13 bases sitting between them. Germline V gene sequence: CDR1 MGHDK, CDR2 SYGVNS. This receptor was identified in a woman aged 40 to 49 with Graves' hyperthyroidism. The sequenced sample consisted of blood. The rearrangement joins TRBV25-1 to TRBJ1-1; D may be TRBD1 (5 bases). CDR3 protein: CASSESWQGAEAFF. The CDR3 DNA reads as TGTGCCAGCAGTGAAAGCTGGCAGGGCGCTGAAGCTTTCTTT.